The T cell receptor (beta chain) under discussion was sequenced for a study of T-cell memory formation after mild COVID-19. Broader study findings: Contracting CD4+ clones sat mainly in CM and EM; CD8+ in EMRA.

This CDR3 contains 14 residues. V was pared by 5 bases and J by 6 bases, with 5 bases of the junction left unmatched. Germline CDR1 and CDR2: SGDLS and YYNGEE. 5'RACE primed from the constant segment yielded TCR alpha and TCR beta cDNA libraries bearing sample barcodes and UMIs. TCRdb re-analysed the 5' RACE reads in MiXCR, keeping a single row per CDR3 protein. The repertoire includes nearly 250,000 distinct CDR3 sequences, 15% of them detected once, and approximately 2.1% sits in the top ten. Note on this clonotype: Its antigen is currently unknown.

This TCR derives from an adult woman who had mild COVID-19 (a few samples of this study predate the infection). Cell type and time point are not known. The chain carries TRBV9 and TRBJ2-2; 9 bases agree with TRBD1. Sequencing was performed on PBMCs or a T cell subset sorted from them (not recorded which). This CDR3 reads CASRGQGRSGELFF. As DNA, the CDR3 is TGTGCCAGCAGGGGACAGGGTCGGTCCGGGGAGCTGTTTTTT. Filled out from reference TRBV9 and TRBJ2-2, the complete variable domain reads DSGVTQTPKHLITATGQRVTLRCSPRSGDLSVYWYQQSLDQGLQFLIQYYNGEERAKGNILERFSAQQFPDLHSELNLSSLELGDSALYFCASRGQGRSGELFFGEGSRLTVL.